This TCR beta chain emerged from a study of shared clonotypes between healthy human individuals. Some clones are missing from TCRdb's copy, which holds only in-frame ones; the method was immunoSEQ multiplex PCR. Among about 610,000 clones listed, about 96% were seen once. V was cut by 4 bases and J by 0 bases, with 12 bases left in between. This CDR3 region has 15 residues. Germline-derived CDR1 and CDR2 are MGHRA and YSYEKL. Naive CD8 isolation took CD45RO-negative cells positively selected for CCR7 and excluded terminally differentiated effector memory CD45RA+ cells. Every donor, a Caucasian adult, lived in Nashville, Tennessee.

The gene calls are TRBV4-1 and TRBJ1-1; D call uncertain. This TCR came from a woman aged 25 to 39 in good health. The sequenced sample was naive CD8+ T cells sorted from blood. The CDR3 region has the DNA TGCGCCAGCAGCCTTTTTGGAGGCTTGAACACTGAAGCTTTCTTT. Translated, it gives CASSLFGGLNTEAFF.